Listed here is a single T cell receptor beta chain. The antigen remains undetermined. From blood CD8+ and CD4+ T cells, the TCR beta chain was sequenced. Negative isolation was applied to CD8+ and CD4+ T cells, and FACS enrichment was applied to TEMRA cells. The CDR3 sequence is 15 residues long. Trimming left V 6 bases short and J 3 bases short, with 17 bases between. A quantity of about 0.5 to 1 ug RNA underwent reverse transcription using random hexamers. Amplification of TCR beta CDR3 was carried out by immunoSEQ multiplex PCR, which covered 54 Vbeta and 13 Jbeta segments. TCRdb passed the immunoSEQ multiplex PCR reads through MiXCR, listing each CDR3 protein once. The table records 250,000 to 300,000 distinct CDR3 sequences, about 85% of them present only once. The sample belongs to a study of CD8 T cells in Susac syndrome. Study results and caveats: A relatively small number of individuals underwent TCR sequencing and HLA analysis.

Sequencing was performed on CD8+ T cells from PBMCs. The rearrangement joins TRBV12-3 or TRBV12-4 to TRBJ1-1; no clear D. The receptor comes from a human donor with multiple sclerosis. DNA for the CDR3: TGTGCCAGCAGCAAGGGCCCGCGGGGTTACACTGAAGCTTTCTTT. This sequence encodes CASSKGPRGYTEAFF.